This entry describes one TCR beta chain. This sample is part of a study of beta chain features in type 1 diabetes. The CDR3 totals 15 residues. The V and J ends lost 0 bases and 5 bases, in that order; junction bases with no gene match: 3. Germline CDR1 is SGHRS and CDR2 is YFSETQ. Expressed TCRB transcripts were sequenced because the entire RNA isolate underwent reverse transcription. TCRdb's copy holds only in-frame clones and misses some; the assay was immunoSEQ multiplex PCR. Among tens of thousands of clones, approximately 56% were seen once, and the ten largest hold more than 2%. The TCR was taken from a young woman in good health. Specimen: Tregs from blood. The rearrangement uses TRBV5-1 and TRBJ2-5; 11 nucleotides match TRBD1. The CDR3 loop reads CASSLGTGGGETQYF. In nucleotides, the CDR3 is TGCGCCAGCAGCTTGGGGACAGGGGGCGGGGAGACCCAGTACTTC.